This T cell receptor beta chain is drawn from a study of blood T cell repertoires in COVID-19. The CDR3 has 18 amino acids. The germline V and J ends were trimmed by 5 bases and 2 bases, with 19 bases remaining between them. The V gene's germline CDR1 is SEHNR and CDR2 FQNEAQ (reference sequence). Sequencing was performed with immunoSEQ multiplex PCR; in TCRdb, only in-frame clones are kept and a portion is missing. The sample lists a few hundred thousand clones; roughly 87% were seen once. V and J are TRBV7-9 and TRBJ2-6; a possible D gene is TRBD1 (6 bases). This receptor was obtained from a woman between 45 and 60 years old who had recovered from COVID-19. Specimen: PBMCs or T cells enriched from blood (not recorded which). DNA of the CDR3: TGTGCCAGCAGCCAGCCACAGGGCCATGGGGCTGGGGCCAACGTCCTGACTTTC. It specifies CASSQPQGHGAGANVLTF.